This T cell receptor (beta chain) comes out of a study of blood T cell repertoires in COVID-19. Study at large: T cells, B-cell-depleted T cells, or PBMCs supplied cDNA or gDNA.

The CDR3 has 14 residues. Trimming removed 3 bases from V and 4 bases from J, with 15 bases in between. In germline, CDR1 is SQVTM, CDR2 ANQGSEA. Clones were sequenced by immunoSEQ multiplex PCR, and TCRdb holds only the in-frame ones, with some missing. The table records nearly 200,000 clones, roughly 84% of them present only once. This receptor was obtained from a woman in her thirties or forties who had recovered from COVID-19. Sequencing was carried out using peripheral blood. The V and J genes are TRBV29-1 and TRBJ1-2; the D gene is possibly TRBD1 (5 bases). This CDR3 is CSVEPHGQGYGYTF. Written as DNA, the CDR3 is TGCAGCGTTGAGCCCCACGGGCAGGGCTATGGCTACACCTTC.